This TCR beta chain was sequenced for a study of blood T cell repertoires in COVID-19. Across the study: The origin of the acute and convalescent COVID-19 samples was the United States, Italy and Spain. The analysed material was cDNA or gDNA that came from T cells, B-cell-depleted T cells, or PBMCs.

In the original analysis: Amplification with reference gene primers provided the estimates of nucleated cell counts. Measured with immunoSEQ multiplex PCR; TCRdb has only the in-frame clones, and not every one. Clone size and the V and J calls come from that table; the DNA yielded D and trimming. The data hold about 420,000 clones, with roughly 90% observed a single time. Those enrolled in Seattle joined during active infection and were followed longitudinally afterward. The V and J ends lost 5 bases and 10 bases, in that order; junction bases with no gene match: 4. CDR3 length: 11 residues. The germline V gene encodes CDR1 MNHEY and CDR2 SVGAGI.

Sample: peripheral blood. The receptor's source is a man aged 18 to 30 with COVID-19, enrolled during active disease. The V gene is TRBV6-5, the J gene TRBJ1-1, with 7 nucleotides matching TRBD1. The CDR3 sequence: CASSNQGVAFF. The CDR3 DNA reads as TGTGCCAGCAGTAACCAGGGGGTAGCTTTCTTT.